The 15 T cell receptor beta chains in this list originate from one sample, sequenced in a study of blood T cell repertoires in COVID-19. Clones were sequenced by immunoSEQ multiplex PCR, and TCRdb holds only the in-frame ones, with some missing. The table shows about 97,000 clones, with about 89% occurring only once. The material sequenced was peripheral blood. All receptors derive from a human donor in a cohort sampled during active COVID-19.

The rearrangement uses TRBV28 and TRBJ2-7; 12 bases line up with TRBD2. After removal of 4 bases from V and 11 bases from J, the junction contained 9 bases not matched to a gene. The germline V gene encodes CDR1 MDHEN and CDR2 SYDVKM. CDR3 length: 14 residues. The CDR3 loop reads CASSSNRLAGDEYF. CDR3 bases: TGTGCCAGCAGTTCAAACAGACTAGCGGGAGACGAGTACTTC.

Only one count was recorded for this clone. The J gene is TRBJ2-7, the V gene TRBV6-2 or TRBV6-3, with 9 positions matching TRBD1. The CDR3 length is 14 residues. Germline-derived CDR1 and CDR2 are MNHEY and SVGEGT. With 2 bases clipped from V and 6 bases from J, the junction kept 5 bases outside the gene matches. The CDR3 coding sequence is TGTGCCAGCAGTTACGAAAACAGGGGGCGCGAGCAGTACTTC. It yields the protein CASSYENRGREQYF.

This chain connects TRBV9 to TRBJ1-1; D perhaps matches TRBD1 (5 bases). The CDR3 covers 17 residues. CDR1 SGDLS and CDR2 YYNGEE come from the germline V gene. V dropped 2 bases and J dropped 0 bases, with 17 bases sitting between them. This CDR3 is CASSVGGQGPMNTEAFF. The CDR3, as DNA: TGTGCCAGCAGCGTGGGAGGGCAGGGTCCGATGAACACTGAAGCTTTCTTT.

This clone was recorded once. The genes are TRBV2 and TRBJ1-3; D call uncertain. The V end lost 3 bases, the J end lost 0 bases, and 15 bases lay between the germline ends. In germline, CDR1 is SNHLY, CDR2 FYNNEI. The CDR3 length is 17 residues. The CDR3 DNA sequence: TGTGCCAGCAGTGACACCCACTTAATACTCTCTGGAAACACCATATATTTT. This translates into CASSDTHLILSGNTIYF.

V is TRBV20-1 and J is TRBJ2-1; D perhaps matches TRBD2 (5 bases). Germline V gene sequence: CDR1 DFQATT, CDR2 SNEGSKA (reference sequence). This CDR3 region has 11 residues. CDR3 DNA sequence: TGCAGAGTCGAGAGCGGCCATGAGCAGTTCTTC. It encodes CRVESGHEQFF.

J is TRBJ2-7 and V is TRBV5-6; 7 positions match TRBD1. The CDR3 extends over 16 amino acids. Losses at the gene ends were 1 base for V and 9 bases for J; bases not matched to a gene: 16. Germline CDR1 is SGHDT and CDR2 is YYEEEE. In DNA, the CDR3 is TGTGCCAGCAGCTTGCCGTCACAGGGGATTCCTACGAGGCAGTACTTC. Its protein product is CASSLPSQGIPTRQYF.

Details on this clone: The identical CDR3 is also encoded by other nucleotide sequences in the sample. The chain combines TRBV7-2 with TRBJ1-5; 7 nucleotides align to TRBD1. Germline V gives CDR1 SGHTA, CDR2 FQGNSA. This CDR3 has 16 amino acids. Trimming removed 1 base from V and 2 bases from J; junction bases left unmatched: 5. The CDR3 DNA reads TGTGCCAGCAGCTTAGTAGGGGGCTCCGGCAATCAGCCCCAGCATTTT. This translates into CASSLVGGSGNQPQHF.

This clone was counted once. J is TRBJ2-7 and V is TRBV5-4; 10 bases align to TRBD2. The CDR3 consists of 15 residues. Looked up from germline, CDR1 is SGHNT and CDR2 is YYREEE (reference sequence). J gave up 0 bases and V 0 bases, and 0 bases lay outside the gene matches. The CDR3 here is CASSLGTSGSYEQYF. The CDR3 DNA is TGTGCCAGCAGCTTGGGGACTAGCGGCTCCTACGAGCAGTACTTC.

The chain is built from TRBV18 and TRBJ2-4; no firm D call. The CDR3 sequence is 13 residues long. V was pared by 3 bases and J by 6 bases, with 9 bases between. The germline CDR1 and CDR2 sequences are KGHSH and LQKENI. The CDR3 DNA is TGTGCCAGCTCACCCTCTGCTACAAACATTCAGTACTTC. Protein product: CASSPSATNIQYF.

The rearrangement uses TRBV21-1 and TRBJ1-4; the listed D gene, TRBD1, was not tested against the DNA. TRBV21-1 is designated a pseudogene. This CDR3 has 16 residues. The CDR3 nucleotides read TGTGCCAGCAGCGTAGAAACGACAGTGGATAATGAAAAACTGTTTTTT. Amino acid sequence: CASSVETTVDNEKLFF.

The V call is TRBV2, the J call TRBJ2-1, with 7 positions matching TRBD2. Per the germline V gene, CDR1 is SNHLY and CDR2 is FYNNEI. The CDR3 length is 17 residues. Trimming removed 6 bases from V and 0 bases from J; junction bases left unmatched: 11. The CDR3 loop is CASRDQLAAFSYNEQFF. DNA for the CDR3: TGTGCCAGCAGGGACCAGCTAGCGGCCTTCTCCTACAATGAGCAGTTCTTC.

V usage is TRBV6-6 and J usage is TRBJ2-7, with D maybe TRBD1 (7 bases). The length of the CDR3 is 13 residues. The V gene lost 6 bases and the J gene lost 8 bases, with 17 bases spanning the gap. Germline V gene data show CDR1 as MNHNY and CDR2 as SVGAGI (reference sequence). This chain's CDR3 is CASSTGVAAQQYF. In DNA, the CDR3 is TGTGCCAGCAGCACAGGGGTAGCGGCCCAGCAGTACTTC.

V gene TRBV5-4 combines with J gene TRBJ2-5, with TRBD2 matching 7 bases. Per the germline V gene, CDR1 is SGHNT and CDR2 is YYREEE (reference sequence). The CDR3 covers 15 residues. V lost 4 bases, J lost 1 base, and 7 bases stayed unmatched. The CDR3 bases are TGTGCCAGCAGCCGAGACGGGGGGTTCCAAGAGACCCAGTACTTC. This gives the protein CASSRDGGFQETQYF.

The chain recombines TRBV5-4 with TRBJ1-1; 9 bases fit TRBD1. The ends lost 3 bases at V and 3 bases at J; junction bases unmatched: 9. The CDR3 has 16 amino acids. Looked up from germline, CDR1 is SGHNT and CDR2 is YYREEE (reference sequence). CDR3 DNA: TGTGCCAGCAGCTCCTGGGGATGGACAGGGGACACTGAAGCTTTCTTT. Residues: CASSSWGWTGDTEAFF.

The genes are TRBV7-2 and TRBJ2-7; possible D gene TRBD1, 6 bases. Germline CDR1 and CDR2: SGHTA and FQGNSA. V was clipped by 1 base and J by 3 bases, with 13 bases between them. The CDR3 totals 15 residues. This CDR3 is CASSLGVQGFYEQYF. The CDR3 DNA follows: TGTGCCAGCAGCTTAGGGGTACAGGGATTCTACGAGCAGTACTTC.